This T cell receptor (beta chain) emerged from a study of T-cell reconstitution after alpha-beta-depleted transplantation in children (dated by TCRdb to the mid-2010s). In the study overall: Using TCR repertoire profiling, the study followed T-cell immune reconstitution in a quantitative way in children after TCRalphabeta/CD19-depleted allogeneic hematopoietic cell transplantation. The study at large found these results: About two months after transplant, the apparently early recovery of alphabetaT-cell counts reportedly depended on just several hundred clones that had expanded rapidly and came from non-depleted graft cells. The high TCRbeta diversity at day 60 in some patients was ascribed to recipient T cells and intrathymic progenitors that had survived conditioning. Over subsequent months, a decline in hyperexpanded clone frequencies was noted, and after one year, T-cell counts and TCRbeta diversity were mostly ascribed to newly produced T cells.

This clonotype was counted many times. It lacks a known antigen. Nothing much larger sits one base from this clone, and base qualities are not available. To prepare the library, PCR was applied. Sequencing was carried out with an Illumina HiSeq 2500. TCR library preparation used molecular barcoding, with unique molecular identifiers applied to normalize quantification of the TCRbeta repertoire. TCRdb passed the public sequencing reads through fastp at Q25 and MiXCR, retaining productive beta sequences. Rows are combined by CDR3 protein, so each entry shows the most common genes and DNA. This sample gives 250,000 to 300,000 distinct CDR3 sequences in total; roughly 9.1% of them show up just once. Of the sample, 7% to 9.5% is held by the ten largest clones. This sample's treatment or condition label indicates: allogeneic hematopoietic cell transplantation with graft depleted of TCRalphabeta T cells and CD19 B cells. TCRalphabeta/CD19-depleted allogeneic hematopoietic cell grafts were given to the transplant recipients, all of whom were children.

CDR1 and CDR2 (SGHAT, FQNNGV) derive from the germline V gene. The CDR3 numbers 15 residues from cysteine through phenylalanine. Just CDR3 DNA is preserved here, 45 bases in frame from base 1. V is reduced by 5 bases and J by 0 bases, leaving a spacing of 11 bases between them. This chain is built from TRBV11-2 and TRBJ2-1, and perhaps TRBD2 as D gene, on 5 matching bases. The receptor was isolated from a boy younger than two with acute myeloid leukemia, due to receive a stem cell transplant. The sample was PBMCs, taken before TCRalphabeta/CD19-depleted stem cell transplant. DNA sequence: TGTGCCAGCAGCCCCGGGGTAAGCTCCTACAATGAGCAGTTCTTC. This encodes CASSPGVSSYNEQFF.